Listed below are T cell receptor beta chains from one sample, sequenced in a study of cytomegalovirus exposure and HLA in healthy donors. The assay was immunoSEQ multiplex PCR, and TCRdb's table has in-frame clones only and misses some. The sample consists of over 150,000 clones, roughly four fifths of them appearing once. Sequencing input: PBMCs. The receptors were gathered from a middle-aged man in good health and CMV-seronegative. The CDR3 runs from the conserved cysteine through the conserved F or W. The D gene is left open where the match is weak. Expanded clones get a size class; other rows say once, few or many, or leave the size out.

cdr3_aa cdr3_nt d_call j_call clone_size v_call
CATNTRTTDTQYF TGTGCCACAAATACTAGAACCACAGATACGCAGTATTTT - TRBJ2-3 - TRBV6-5
CASSLAGTYSDTQYF TGTGCCAGCAGCTTAGCAGGGACTTACTCGGATACGCAGTATTTT - TRBJ2-3 - TRBV7-9
CACKGQGVNTGELFF TGTGCCTGTAAGGGACAGGGGGTAAACACCGGGGAGCTGTTTTTT TRBD1 TRBJ2-2 - TRBV19
CKTGGGNNEQFF TGTAAAACCGGGGGGGGGAACAATGAGCAGTTCTTC TRBD2 TRBJ2-1 - TRBV28
CASSLQGFDSPLHF TGTGCCAGCAGCTTACAGGGGTTTGATTCACCCCTCCACTTT TRBD1 TRBJ1-6 - TRBV4-2
CAWSTPGGSEAFF TGTGCCTGGAGCACCCCAGGGGGGAGTGAAGCTTTCTTT TRBD1 TRBJ1-1 - TRBV30
CASSSRDRYYEQYF TGTGCCAGCAGCTCCCGGGACAGGTACTACGAGCAGTACTTC TRBD1 TRBJ2-7 few TRBV7-2
CASSQVGPRKGNTIYF TGCGCCAGCAGCCAAGTAGGCCCGAGGAAAGGAAACACCATATATTTT - TRBJ1-3 - TRBV4-1
CASSVGRRRDYGYTF TGTGCCAGCAGCGTCGGACGTCGGAGGGACTATGGCTACACCTTC - TRBJ1-2 - TRBV9
CASTLTGSYEQYF TGTGCCAGTACCCTGACAGGGTCCTACGAGCAGTACTTC TRBD1 TRBJ2-7 few TRBV6-5
CASSFGQVESPLHF TGCGCCAGCAGCTTCGGACAGGTTGAATCACCCCTCCACTTT TRBD1 TRBJ1-6 few TRBV5-1
CASSLAPIYEQYF TGTGCCAGCAGCTTAGCGCCTATCTACGAGCAGTACTTC - TRBJ2-7 - TRBV7-6
CASSYTGPDTQYF TGTGCCAGCAGCTACACAGGGCCAGATACGCAGTATTTT - TRBJ2-3 - TRBV5-8
CASSYLLGVNEQYF TGTGCCAGCAGTTACTTATTAGGGGTCAACGAGCAGTACTTC - TRBJ2-7 - TRBV6-6
CASTWTTNTGELFF TGCGCCAGCACGTGGACAACGAACACCGGGGAGCTGTTTTTT - TRBJ2-2 - TRBV5-1
CASSYYRDVTGELFF TGTGCCAGCAGTTACTACAGGGATGTTACCGGGGAGCTGTTTTTT - TRBJ2-2 - TRBV6-5
CSVSGQGFNEQYF TGCAGCGTGTCGGGACAGGGTTTCAACGAGCAGTACTTC TRBD1 TRBJ2-7 - TRBV29-1
CASSFEVPTSGATDTQYF TGTGCCAGCAGCTTTGAGGTCCCCACTAGCGGGGCGACAGATACGCAGTATTTT TRBD2 TRBJ2-3 - TRBV11-2
CASSLVEDRGNTEAFF TGTGCCAGCAGCTTAGTCGAGGACAGGGGGAACACTGAAGCTTTCTTT TRBD1 TRBJ1-1 - TRBV7-2
CASSLGAGGPTEAFF TGTGCCAGCAGCTTAGGGGCAGGGGGACCCACTGAAGCTTTCTTT TRBD1 TRBJ1-1 few TRBV7-6
CSVGRNSYNEQFF TGCAGCGTTGGGCGGAACTCCTACAATGAGCAGTTCTTC - TRBJ2-1 - TRBV29-1
CASSQDPAGGAGANVLTF TGCGCCAGCAGCCAAGATCCAGCGGGGGGGGCTGGGGCCAACGTCCTGACTTTC TRBD2 TRBJ2-6 - TRBV4-1
CASSEYRTGYNSPLHF TGTGCCAGCAGTGAATATAGGACAGGGTATAATTCACCCCTCCACTTT TRBD1 TRBJ1-6 - TRBV25-1
CASRTRGGAYEQYF TGTGCCAGCAGAACTCGGGGGGGCGCCTACGAGCAGTACTTC TRBD2 TRBJ2-7 - TRBV6-5
CASRASTGVGNTIYF TGTGCCAGCAGGGCGAGTACGGGGGTCGGAAACACCATATATTTT - TRBJ1-3 once TRBV6-6
CASSALQGPNQPQHF TGTGCCAGTAGTGCCTTACAGGGGCCCAATCAGCCCCAGCATTTT TRBD1 TRBJ1-5 few TRBV19
CASRPMRTPKVGHEQYF TGTGCCAGCAGACCTATGCGGACACCCAAGGTCGGCCACGAGCAGTACTTC - TRBJ2-7 - TRBV2
CASSRDRDMNTEAFF TGTGCCAGCAGCCGAGACAGGGACATGAACACTGAAGCTTTCTTT TRBD1 TRBJ1-1 - TRBV7-6
CASSPTGAGANVLTF TGTGCCAGCAGCCCAACGGGGGCTGGGGCCAACGTCCTGACTTTC - TRBJ2-6 - TRBV7-8
CASNEGGQGKNIQYF TGTGCCAGCAACGAGGGGGGACAGGGGAAAAACATTCAGTACTTC TRBD1 TRBJ2-4 - TRBV11-2
CASSLGGGANEQFF TGCGCCAGCAGCTTGGGCGGGGGGGCAAATGAGCAGTTCTTC TRBD2 TRBJ2-1 - TRBV5-1
CATSRQGYGYTF TGTGCCACCTCCCGACAGGGCTATGGCTACACCTTC TRBD1 TRBJ1-2 - TRBV6-1
CASRGARDRVYEQYF TGTGCCAGCAGGGGCGCACGGGACAGGGTCTACGAGCAGTACTTC TRBD1 TRBJ2-7 - TRBV28
CASTGGLNTEAFF TGTGCCTCGACAGGGGGCTTGAACACTGAAGCTTTCTTT TRBD1 TRBJ1-1 - TRBV7-9
CASSLEQSTNEKLFF TGTGCCAGCAGCTTAGAACAATCAACTAATGAAAAACTGTTTTTT - TRBJ1-4 - TRBV7-9
CASSRTSGGSSYNEQFF TGTGCCAGCAGCCGGACTAGCGGGGGCAGCTCCTACAATGAGCAGTTCTTC TRBD2 TRBJ2-1 few TRBV7-9
CASSSRGRGAKNIQYF TGTGCCAGTAGCTCCCGAGGGCGGGGAGCCAAAAACATTCAGTACTTC - TRBJ2-4 - TRBV19
CASSSYRLAGLQYF TGTGCCAGCAGTTCGTATAGACTAGCGGGGCTTCAGTACTTC TRBD2 TRBJ2-4 - TRBV5-4
CASSFQGTEAFF TGTGCCAGCAGTTTTCAGGGAACTGAAGCTTTCTTT - TRBJ1-1 once TRBV5-4
CASSDLDRVDGSNQPQHF TGCGCCAGCAGCGACCTCGACAGGGTAGACGGTAGCAATCAGCCCCAGCATTTT TRBD1 TRBJ1-5 once TRBV10-1
CASSEMAGLGETQYF TGTGCCAGCAGTGAAATGGCGGGCTTGGGAGAGACCCAGTACTTC - TRBJ2-5 - TRBV6-4
CASSPTGYLFF TGTGCCAGCTCTCCGACGGGGTATCTGTTTTTT - TRBJ2-2 - TRBV7-9
CASSPYSGQANTGELFF TGTGCCAGCTCACCATATAGCGGACAGGCGAACACCGGGGAGCTGTTTTTT - TRBJ2-2 - TRBV18
CASNPWQCYGYTF TGCGCCAGCAATCCGTGGCAGTGCTATGGCTACACCTTC - TRBJ1-2 few TRBV23-1
CASSFTSTSYEQYF TGTGCCAGCAGCTTCACTTCCACGTCGTACGAGCAGTACTTC - TRBJ2-7 - TRBV5-4
CASSRPGQGGDTQYF TGTGCCAGCTCACGACCAGGACAGGGGGGAGATACGCAGTATTTT TRBD1 TRBJ2-3 - TRBV18
CAYRATRTEAFF TGTGCCTACAGGGCTACGAGGACTGAAGCTTTCTTT - TRBJ1-1 - TRBV30
CASSLGQGDQPQHF TGTGCCAGCTCCTTGGGACAGGGAGATCAGCCCCAGCATTTT TRBD1 TRBJ1-5 - TRBV2
CASSVALEYEQYF TGTGCCAGCAGCGTAGCCTTGGAGTACGAGCAGTACTTC - TRBJ2-7 - TRBV9
CASSEGQGLHGEQFF TGTGCCAGCAGTGAAGGACAGGGTCTTCACGGTGAGCAGTTCTTC TRBD1 TRBJ2-1 - TRBV2